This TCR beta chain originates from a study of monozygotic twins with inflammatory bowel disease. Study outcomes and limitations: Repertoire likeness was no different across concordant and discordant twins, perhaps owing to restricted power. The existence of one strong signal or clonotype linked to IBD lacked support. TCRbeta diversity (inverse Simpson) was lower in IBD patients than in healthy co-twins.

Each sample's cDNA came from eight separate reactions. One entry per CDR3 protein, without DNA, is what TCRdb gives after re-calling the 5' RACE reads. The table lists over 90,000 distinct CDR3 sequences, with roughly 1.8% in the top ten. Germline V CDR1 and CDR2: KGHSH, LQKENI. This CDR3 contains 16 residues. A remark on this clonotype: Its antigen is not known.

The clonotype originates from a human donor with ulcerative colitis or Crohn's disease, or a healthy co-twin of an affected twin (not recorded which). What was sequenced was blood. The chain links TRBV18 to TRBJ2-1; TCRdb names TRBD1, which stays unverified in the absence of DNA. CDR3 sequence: CASSPTPTGLGNEQFF. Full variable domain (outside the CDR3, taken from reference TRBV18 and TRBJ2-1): NAGVMQNPRHLVRRRGQEARLRCSPMKGHSHVYWYRQLPEEGLKFMVYLQKENIIDESGMPKERFSAEFPKEGPSILRIQQVVRGDSAAYFCASSPTPTGLGNEQFFGPGTRLTVL.